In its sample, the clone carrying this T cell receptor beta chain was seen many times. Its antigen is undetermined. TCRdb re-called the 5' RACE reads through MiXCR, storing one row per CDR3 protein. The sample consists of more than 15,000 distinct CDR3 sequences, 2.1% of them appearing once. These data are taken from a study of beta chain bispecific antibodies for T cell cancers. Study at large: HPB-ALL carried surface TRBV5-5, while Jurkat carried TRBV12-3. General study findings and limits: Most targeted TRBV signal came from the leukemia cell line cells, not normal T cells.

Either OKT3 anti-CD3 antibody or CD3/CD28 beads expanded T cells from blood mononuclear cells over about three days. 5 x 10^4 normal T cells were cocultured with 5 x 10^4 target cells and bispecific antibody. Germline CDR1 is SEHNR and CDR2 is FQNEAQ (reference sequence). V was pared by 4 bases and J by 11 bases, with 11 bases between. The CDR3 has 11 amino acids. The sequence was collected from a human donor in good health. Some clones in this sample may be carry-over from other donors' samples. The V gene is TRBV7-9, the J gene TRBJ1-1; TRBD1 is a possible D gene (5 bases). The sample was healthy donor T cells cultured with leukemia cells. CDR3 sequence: CASSYGTFAFF. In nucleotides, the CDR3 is TGTGCCAGCAGCTACGGGACGTTTGCTTTCTTT.